The 2 T cell receptor beta chains below were found in one sample sequenced in a study of response to subunit inactivated influenza vaccine. One entry per CDR3 protein results from TCRdb running MiXCR on the RT-PCR reads. Here the sample spans about 780,000 distinct CDR3 sequences, roughly 20% being singletons. The input for sequencing was PBMCs from blood, taken roughly 5 days after vaccination. The receptor set was obtained from a man aged 45-65 years who received an inactivated influenza vaccine.

The chain carries TRBV6-2 or TRBV6-3 and TRBJ2-7, with a weak D call TRBD1 (6 bases). Between the trimmed V and J ends, which lost 5 bases and 1 base, there was a span of 15 bases. This CDR3 has 15 residues. Looked up from germline, CDR1 is MNHEY and CDR2 is SVGEGT. CDR3 loop: CASSTPRQDSYEQYF. The CDR3 nucleotides read TGTGCCAGCAGTACCCCCCGACAGGATTCCTACGAGCAGTACTTC.

In this sample, this clonotype turned up many times. The V call is TRBV18, the J call TRBJ2-3; no reliable D call. Trimming removed 1 base from V and 4 bases from J, with 3 bases in between. This CDR3 contains 12 residues. The germline V gene has CDR1 KGHSH and CDR2 LQKENI. DNA for the CDR3: TGTGCCAGCTCACCACAGGCAGATACGCAGTATTTT. It yields the protein CASSPQADTQYF.